This entry lists 11 T cell receptor beta chains sequenced from one sample in a study of tumor-infiltrating lymphocytes in primary liver carcinoma (dated 2017 in TCRdb). Blood RNA was extracted from unsorted whole blood using TRIzol reagent, and germline DNA was obtained with the DNeasy Blood & Tissue kit. Sequencing relied on an Illumina HiSeq 2500. A constant-region primer and ProtoScript II reverse transcriptase were used to reverse-transcribe TCRbeta-specific cDNA from about 530 ng total RNA. Three nested multiplex PCR rounds, following a slightly modified ARM-PCR procedure, were used to build the TCRbeta libraries. The first two PCR rounds used multiplex TRBV1-TRBV30 forward primers with a Cbeta reverse primer, each for 10 cycles. TCRdb redid the processing of the public reads, applying fastp at Q25 and MiXCR, and retained in-frame beta chains. All rows with the same CDR3 protein become a single entry with the most common DNA and genes. Present in this sample are some 180,000 distinct CDR3 sequences, around 60% of which were seen just once. The ten largest clonotypes hold less than 75% of the sample.

The source material was peripheral blood. The receptors stem from a man aged 40-49 years with primary liver carcinoma and hepatitis B virus infection.

On this clonotype itself: This may be a read error, as it is one base from a much larger clone. The rearrangement uses TRBV11-2 and TRBJ1-3; D not certain. The CDR3 totals 15 residues. Germline V gene lookup returns CDR1 SGHAT and CDR2 FQNNGV. The CDR3 region has the DNA TGTACCAGCAGCCCTTCTACGGGGACTGGAAACACCATATATTTT. Translation: CTSSPSTGTGNTIYF.

This clonotype was detected only a few times. A much larger clone lies a single base off, so this may be a read error. The V call is TRBV29-1, the J call TRBJ1-1, with D maybe TRBD1 (5 bases). The germline gives CDR1 SQVTM, CDR2 ANQGSEA. The CDR3 is made up of 12 amino acids. V was pared by 7 bases and J by 5 bases, with 14 bases between. CDR3 bases: TGCAGCGACCGCGGGGGTGAAACTGAAGCTTTCTTT. Translation: CSDRGGETEAFF.

About this clonotype: Because the CDR3 is missing its conserved closing phenylalanine or tryptophan, this is likely a read error. V is TRBV12-3 or TRBV12-4 and J is TRBJ2-2; no definite D call. V was cut by 7 bases and J by 6 bases, with 9 bases left in between. The CDR3 loop spans 12 amino acids. The CDR3 protein is CASNPNAGELFL. The CDR3 DNA reads as TGTGCCAGCAACCCTAACGCCGGGGAGCTGTTTCTT.

The chain combines TRBV11-2 with TRBJ2-5, with D perhaps matching TRBD1 (6 bases). The germline CDR1 and CDR2 sequences are SGHAT and FQNNGV. Trimming shortened V by 3 bases and J by 2 bases, and 13 bases separated the two germline ends. The CDR3 is 15 residues long. The CDR3 DNA follows: TGTGCCAGCAGCTTTGTAGACAGGACACAAGAGACCCAGTACTTC. Translation gives CASSFVDRTQETQYF.

For this clonotype: This may be a read error: a much more frequent sequence differs by one nucleotide. This rearrangement joins TRBV4-2 to TRBJ2-4; 12 bases line up with TRBD2. CDR3 size: 18 residues. The germline V gene encodes CDR1 LGHNA and CDR2 YNFKEQ. This CDR3 is CASSQESTLAGGENIRYF. Here the CDR3 DNA reads TGTGCCAGCAGCCAAGAATCGACCCTAGCGGGAGGGGAAAACATTCGGTACTTC.

The rearrangement links TRBV6-2 or TRBV6-3 to TRBJ2-7; D is undetermined. From germline, CDR1 is MNHEY and CDR2 SVGEGT. Trimming took off 0 bases at V and 2 bases at J, with 5 bases between the two ends. This CDR3 region has 13 residues. Written as DNA, the CDR3 is TGTGCCAGCAGTTACTCGAGGCCCTACGAGCAGTACTTC. Residues: CASSYSRPYEQYF.

V and J are TRBV29-1 and TRBJ2-7; maybe TRBD2 (5 bases). The CDR3 loop spans 14 amino acids. The V and J ends lost 5 bases and 3 bases respectively, with 17 bases between them. Germline V CDR1 and CDR2: SQVTM, ANQGSEA. CDR3 region: CSVRGDQMVYEQYF. CDR3 DNA sequence: TGCAGCGTTCGGGGAGACCAAATGGTCTACGAGCAGTACTTC.

This clonotype was counted a few times. The chain joins TRBV6-1 to TRBJ2-7, with D perhaps TRBD2 (5 bases). The V gene lost 1 base and the J gene lost 2 bases, with 9 bases spanning the gap. This CDR3 contains 14 residues. CDR1 MNHNS and CDR2 SASEGT come from the germline V gene. CDR3 residues: CASSEEELAYEQYF. CDR3 sequence (DNA): TGTGCCAGCAGTGAAGAGGAACTAGCCTACGAGCAGTACTTC.

Comments on this clonotype: Mismatch with germline at one junction end may stem from a read error. This rearrangement joins TRBV11-2 to TRBJ2-2; 12 bases fit TRBD2. The CDR3 extends over 18 amino acids. CDR1 SGHAT and CDR2 FQNNGV come from the germline V gene. In nucleotides, the CDR3 is TGTGCCAGCGGCTTAGCCCCTGGACTAGCGGGATGGACCGGGGAGCTTTTTTTT. This sequence encodes CASGLAPGLAGWTGELFF.

CDR3 coding DNA: TGTGCCAGCAGAGCTTCGCTCTTTAGCGGAAGCTACTACGAGCAGTACTTC. Translated, it gives CASRASLFSGSYYEQYF. V is TRBV11-1 and J is TRBJ2-7; TRBD2 might be the D (6 bases). The length of the CDR3 is 17 residues. Germline CDR1 is SGHAT and CDR2 is FQDESV (reference sequence). V lost 6 bases, J lost 3 bases, and 24 bases lay in between.

To note about this clonotype: A much larger clone differs from this one at a single base, so this may be a read error. This chain uses TRBV10-3 with TRBJ2-2; possibly TRBD1 or TRBD2 for D (5 bases each). From germline, CDR1 is ENHRY and CDR2 SYGVKD. The CDR3 is made up of 14 amino acids. The CDR3 region is CAISESRDDGELSF. CDR3 nucleotides: TGTGCCATCAGTGAGTCCAGGGATGACGGGGAGCTGTCTTTT.